This T cell receptor (beta chain) was identified during a study of OX40 agonist ivuxolimab in advanced cancers. Background for the entire study: Ivuxolimab, which targeted the costimulatory receptor OX40 (CD134), was an agonistic, fully human IgG2 monoclonal antibody. Intravenous ivuxolimab was administered to patients every 2 weeks at six dose levels: 0.01, 0.1, 0.3, 1.5, 3 and 10 mg/kg. Among the roughly 50 dose-escalation patients, some 20 had hepatocellular carcinoma, around 15 melanoma, 9 renal cell carcinoma and 9 head and neck cancer. The dose-escalation cohort was 82.7% male with a mean age of roughly 60 years, ranging from 23 to 79. Patients were allowed to have had prior anti-PD-1, anti-PD-L1 or anti-CTLA-4 therapy, and approximately 40% of the dose-escalation patients had previously received checkpoint inhibitors. Partial responses were achieved by three dose-escalation patients, of whom one had hepatocellular carcinoma and two had cutaneous melanoma. Peripheral TCRbeta sequencing aimed to test whether ivuxolimab altered TCR sequence diversity and caused clonal T-cell expansion. The paper covers the monotherapy dose-escalation part of the phase I ivuxolimab trial, which included N ≈ 57 patients.

About this clone: Its antigen target is currently unknown. No much larger clone exists at a distance of one base, and base qualities are not known.

Patients with autoimmune disease history or receiving systemic immunosuppression were excluded from the trial. Peripheral blood for TCR sequencing was collected from all dose cohorts at baseline, on cycle 4 day 1, and on cycle 7 day 1. The samples were taken from a phase I, first-in-human, multicenter, open-label dose-escalation trial of ivuxolimab. The trial enrolled adults with locally advanced or metastatic head and neck squamous cell, hepatocellular, melanoma or renal cell carcinoma. Before TCR sequencing, CD4+ T cells and CD8+ T cells from peripheral blood were sorted into separate populations. Genomic DNA was isolated from the sorted cells so that the TCRbeta CDR3 region could be sequenced. The immunoSEQ Assay was used for sequencing of TCRbeta CDR3 regions. Here the immuneACCESS table is served through TCRdb, limited to in-frame sequences with V and J called. Missing clones are a known gap in these copies; in checked studies unresolved V genes cover under half, and the rest lacks a known reason. In this sample the table shows thousands of clones, 94% of which occur a single time. Around 10% of the sample is in the top ten clones.

The full study reports these points: After ivuxolimab, CD8+ T cells had more expanded clones than CD4+ T cells on average. The antigen specificity of the peripheral T cells that underwent clonal expansion was not determined. Low levels of normalized T-cell clonal expansion were also shown by some nonresponding patients. In the 0.1-3.0 mg/kg groups, partial responders were among the patients with the lowest normalized peripheral clonal expansion, particularly in CD8+ T cells. At doses of 0.1 to 3.0 mg/kg, clonal expansion of both CD4+ and CD8+ blood T cells was observed from baseline to week 6.

Via the germline V gene, CDR1 is SGHRS and CDR2 YFSETQ. From its cysteine to its phenylalanine, the CDR3 spans 14 amino acids. The kept DNA is CDR3 alone, 42 bases in frame from the first base. Trimmed from V: 2 bases; trimmed from J: 11 bases; junction bases lacking a gene match: 12. The sequence was collected from an adult with an advanced solid tumor such as melanoma, head and neck, liver or kidney cancer. The rearrangement combines TRBV5-1 with TRBJ1-1, and TRBD1 matches 7 of the central bases. The starting material was CD4+ or CD8+ T cells sorted from blood, obtained in a trial of the OX40 agonist ivuxolimab. The bases are TGCGCCAGCAGCTTTCTCTGGACAGGAGAAATGGCTTTCTTT. Translated, it reads CASSFLWTGEMAFF.